A selection of T cell receptor beta chains follows, all from one sample in a study of CD8+ T cells in alopecia areata. The assay was immunoSEQ multiplex PCR, and TCRdb's table has in-frame clones only and misses some. The sample lists under 350,000 clones, 58% occurring once. Sequencing was performed on CD4+ T cells sorted from blood, taken at week 24, from a patient treated with tofacitinib. The receptors were gathered from a human donor with alopecia areata. The CDR3 runs from the conserved cysteine through the conserved F or W. A D gene is named only where the DNA matches it firmly. Size is stated for part of the rows, as once, few or many counts, or as a class when the clone is expanded.

size: few
D: -
V: TRBV4-2
J: TRBJ2-7
CDR3: CASSQGPGLNYEQYF
DNA: TGTGCCAGCAGCCAAGGACCAGGGCTGAACTACGAGCAGTACTTC

size: -
D: TRBD1
V: TRBV7-8
J: TRBJ2-3
CDR3: CASSAPGTGVTDTQYF
DNA: TGTGCCAGCAGCGCTCCCGGGACAGGTGTCACAGATACGCAGTATTTT

size: few
D: -
V: TRBV28
J: TRBJ1-2
CDR3: CASSLKPREGGYTF
DNA: TGTGCCAGCAGTCTTAAACCCAGGGAAGGGGGCTACACCTTC

size: -
D: -
V: TRBV29-1
J: TRBJ1-1
CDR3: CSVAYGAGSGTEAFF
DNA: TGCAGCGTTGCTTATGGAGCAGGGTCGGGAACTGAAGCTTTCTTT

size: -
D: -
V: TRBV7-8
J: TRBJ1-5
CDR3: CASSSSLEGGDQPQHF
DNA: TGTGCCAGCAGCTCCAGCCTGGAGGGTGGGGATCAGCCCCAGCATTTT

size: few
D: -
V: TRBV13
J: TRBJ2-3
CDR3: CASSSPRAGTDTQYF
DNA: TGTGCCAGCAGCTCCCCGAGGGCCGGCACAGATACGCAGTATTTT

size: -
D: TRBD1
V: TRBV2
J: TRBJ2-7
CDR3: CASGGQGPSEQYF
DNA: TGTGCCAGCGGGGGACAGGGTCCCTCCGAGCAGTACTTC

size: -
D: -
V: TRBV5-6
J: TRBJ2-7
CDR3: CASSQPTESYEQYF
DNA: TGTGCCAGCAGCCAACCTACAGAGTCCTACGAGCAGTACTTC

size: -
D: -
V: TRBV2
J: TRBJ1-1
CDR3: CASSDSLNTEAFF
DNA: TGTGCCAGCAGTGACAGCCTGAACACTGAAGCTTTCTTT

size: few
D: -
V: TRBV15
J: TRBJ2-1
CDR3: CATSRDKDEQFF
DNA: TGTGCCACCAGCAGAGATAAGGATGAGCAGTTCTTC

size: -
D: -
V: TRBV7-2
J: TRBJ2-1
CDR3: CASGLLSVPNEQFF
DNA: TGTGCCAGCGGGTTACTCTCAGTGCCGAATGAGCAGTTCTTC

size: few
D: TRBD2
V: TRBV5-1
J: TRBJ2-2
CDR3: CASSSTSGATGELFF
DNA: TGCGCCAGCAGCAGCACTAGCGGGGCCACCGGGGAGCTGTTTTTT

size: few
D: -
V: TRBV25-1
J: TRBJ2-7
CDR3: CASSESTRASYEQYF
DNA: TGTGCCAGCAGTGAATCAACCAGGGCCTCCTACGAGCAGTACTTC

size: -
D: TRBD1
V: TRBV28
J: TRBJ1-1
CDR3: CASSPRTGAGTEAFF
DNA: TGTGCCAGCAGTCCCAGGACAGGTGCGGGCACTGAAGCTTTCTTT

size: -
D: -
V: TRBV6-6
J: TRBJ2-1
CDR3: CASNLNNEQFF
DNA: TGTGCCAGCAATCTAAACAATGAGCAGTTCTTC

size: -
D: TRBD1
V: TRBV6-5
J: TRBJ2-7
CDR3: CASTVRQGGPYEQYF
DNA: TGTGCCAGCACCGTTAGACAGGGGGGACCCTACGAGCAGTACTTC

size: few
D: -
V: TRBV4-3
J: TRBJ2-3
CDR3: CASSQGLYF
DNA: TGCGCCAGCAGCCAAGGACTTTATTTT

size: -
D: -
V: TRBV27
J: TRBJ2-6
CDR3: CASSLFSGANVLTF
DNA: TGTGCCAGCAGTTTATTCTCTGGGGCCAACGTCCTGACTTTC

size: -
D: TRBD1
V: TRBV5-1
J: TRBJ2-7
CDR3: CASSLGDSHYEQYF
DNA: TGCGCCAGCAGCTTAGGGGACAGTCACTACGAGCAGTACTTC

size: few
D: -
V: TRBV4-2
J: TRBJ1-4
CDR3: CASSHLDAGGRRDSLFF
DNA: TGTGCCAGCAGCCACTTGGATGCGGGGGGCCGGCGTGATTCGCTGTTTTTT

size: -
D: -
V: TRBV30
J: TRBJ1-6
CDR3: CAWNQGRNNSPLHF
DNA: TGTGCCTGGAACCAGGGGCGTAATAATTCACCCCTCCACTTT

size: few
D: TRBD2
V: TRBV29-1
J: TRBJ2-1
CDR3: CSVGLAGGNEQFF
DNA: TGCAGCGTCGGACTAGCGGGGGGCAATGAGCAGTTCTTC

size: -
D: -
V: TRBV5-6
J: TRBJ2-3
CDR3: CASSGVGPSNTQYF
DNA: TGTGCCAGCAGCGGGGTGGGGCCGTCTAATACGCAGTATTTT

size: -
D: -
V: TRBV27
J: TRBJ2-7
CDR3: CASGHYEQYF
DNA: TGTGCCAGCGGGCACTACGAGCAGTACTTC

size: -
D: TRBD1
V: TRBV10-3
J: TRBJ2-5
CDR3: CAISAGTAQETQYF
DNA: TGTGCCATCAGTGCAGGGACAGCCCAAGAGACCCAGTACTTC

size: -
D: -
V: TRBV4-2
J: TRBJ2-1
CDR3: CASSLRGADGEQFF
DNA: TGTGCCAGCAGCTTAAGGGGGGCTGACGGTGAGCAGTTCTTC

size: -
D: -
V: TRBV30
J: TRBJ1-2
CDR3: CALYTGTYGYTF
DNA: TGTGCCCTATATACCGGGACATATGGCTACACCTTC

size: -
D: -
V: TRBV4-3
J: TRBJ2-3
CDR3: CASSQEPGVSDTQYF
DNA: TGCGCCAGCAGCCAAGAGCCAGGGGTATCGGATACGCAGTATTTT

size: few
D: TRBD1
V: TRBV28
J: TRBJ1-6
CDR3: CASCCFGTDNSPLHF
DNA: TGTGCCAGCTGTTGCTTTGGGACAGATAATTCACCCCTCCACTTT

size: -
D: -
V: TRBV5-1
J: TRBJ1-2
CDR3: CASTEGVDYGYTF
DNA: TGCGCCAGCACGGAGGGCGTGGACTATGGCTACACCTTC

size: once
D: -
V: TRBV29-1
J: TRBJ2-2
CDR3: CSVESDTRGELFF
DNA: TGCAGCGTTGAAAGCGATACCCGGGGGGAGCTGTTTTTT

size: -
D: -
V: TRBV6-5
J: TRBJ2-7
CDR3: CAITSETVFHEQYF
DNA: TGTGCCATCACCTCCGAGACAGTCTTCCACGAGCAGTACTTC

size: -
D: -
V: TRBV10-3
J: TRBJ2-3
CDR3: CAVGDGSTDTQYF
DNA: TGTGCCGTGGGGGACGGGAGCACAGATACGCAGTATTTT

size: -
D: TRBD2
V: TRBV6-5
J: TRBJ2-1
CDR3: CASSRLAVYNEQFF
DNA: TGTGCCAGCAGCAGACTAGCGGTCTACAATGAGCAGTTCTTC

size: -
D: -
V: TRBV28
J: TRBJ2-3
CDR3: CASSFRGAGTDTQYF
DNA: TGTGCCAGCAGCTTCAGGGGGGCTGGGACAGATACGCAGTATTTT

size: -
D: -
V: TRBV30
J: TRBJ1-2
CDR3: CAWSPDGDGYTF
DNA: TGTGCCTGGAGTCCAGATGGAGATGGCTACACCTTC

size: -
D: -
V: TRBV7-9
J: TRBJ2-5
CDR3: CASSLGRWETQYF
DNA: TGTGCCAGCAGCTTAGGCCGGTGGGAGACCCAGTACTTC

size: -
D: TRBD1
V: TRBV11-2
J: TRBJ2-4
CDR3: CASSLELGGQSKNIQYF
DNA: TGTGCCAGCAGCTTAGAGTTAGGGGGACAGTCCAAAAACATTCAGTACTTC

size: -
D: -
V: TRBV7-8
J: TRBJ1-6
CDR3: CASSLADSPLHF
DNA: TGTGCCAGCAGCTTAGCTGATTCACCCCTCCACTTT

size: -
D: -
V: TRBV5-1
J: TRBJ2-3
CDR3: CASSLGGTSTDTQYF
DNA: TGCGCCAGCAGCTTGGGTGGGACTAGCACAGATACGCAGTATTTT

size: -
D: -
V: TRBV29-1
J: TRBJ2-1
CDR3: CSLGGGDEQFF
DNA: TGCAGCCTAGGGGGCGGGGATGAGCAGTTCTTC

size: -
D: TRBD1
V: TRBV9
J: TRBJ1-2
CDR3: CASSQTPDRGNGYTF
DNA: TGTGCCAGCAGCCAAACCCCCGACAGGGGGAATGGCTACACCTTC

size: -
D: -
V: TRBV7-2
J: TRBJ2-3
CDR3: CASSLPERGTDTQYF
DNA: TGTGCCAGCAGCTTGCCGGAGAGAGGCACAGATACGCAGTATTTT

size: -
D: -
V: TRBV2
J: TRBJ2-5
CDR3: CASSGLSQETQYF
DNA: TGTGCCAGCAGCGGACTTTCCCAAGAGACCCAGTACTTC

size: -
D: -
V: TRBV19
J: TRBJ1-5
CDR3: CASSLTGPHSNQPQHF
DNA: TGTGCCAGTAGCCTCACAGGGCCCCATAGCAATCAGCCCCAGCATTTT

size: -
D: -
V: TRBV4-1
J: TRBJ2-3
CDR3: CASSQLGLARGDTQYF
DNA: TGCGCCAGCAGCCAATTGGGGCTAGCGCGTGGAGATACGCAGTATTTT

size: -
D: -
V: TRBV2
J: TRBJ1-5
CDR3: CASSPENHSNQPQHF
DNA: TGTGCCAGCAGTCCGGAAAACCATAGCAATCAGCCCCAGCATTTT

size: few
D: -
V: TRBV6-6
J: TRBJ2-7
CDR3: CASSHRVYEQYF
DNA: TGTGCCAGCAGCCACCGGGTTTACGAGCAGTACTTC

size: -
D: TRBD1
V: TRBV5-6
J: TRBJ2-3
CDR3: CASSVGTGGIDTQYF
DNA: TGTGCCAGCAGCGTTGGGACAGGAGGCATCGATACGCAGTATTTT

size: -
D: -
V: TRBV7-2
J: TRBJ1-2
CDR3: CASSRQPENQHGYTF
DNA: TGTGCCAGCAGCCGACAACCTGAGAATCAGCATGGCTACACCTTC

size: -
D: -
V: TRBV14
J: TRBJ2-2
CDR3: CASSRQLRTGELFF
DNA: TGTGCCAGCAGCCGACAGTTACGTACCGGGGAGCTGTTTTTT

size: once
D: -
V: TRBV4-3
J: TRBJ1-5
CDR3: CASSRARNSNQPQHF
DNA: TGCGCCAGCAGCAGGGCACGAAATAGCAATCAGCCCCAGCATTTT

size: -
D: -
V: TRBV29-1
J: TRBJ1-2
CDR3: CSVDSGDYGYTF
DNA: TGCAGCGTTGACTCAGGGGACTATGGCTACACCTTC

size: -
D: TRBD2
V: TRBV7-2
J: TRBJ2-7
CDR3: CASSSSSGGYEQYF
DNA: TGTGCCAGCAGCTCATCTAGCGGGGGCTACGAGCAGTACTTC

size: -
D: TRBD2
V: TRBV19
J: TRBJ2-1
CDR3: CASSRRGGLSYNEQFF
DNA: TGTGCCAGTAGCCGAAGGGGAGGGCTCTCCTACAATGAGCAGTTCTTC

size: -
D: -
V: TRBV6-5
J: TRBJ2-1
CDR3: CASSLADYNEQFF
DNA: TGTGCCAGCAGTTTAGCCGACTACAATGAGCAGTTCTTC

size: -
D: TRBD1
V: TRBV30
J: TRBJ2-1
CDR3: CAWSAGQGGYNEQFF
DNA: TGTGCCTGGAGTGCCGGACAGGGGGGTTACAATGAGCAGTTCTTC